These 8 T cell receptor beta chains were all obtained from the same sample, sequenced in a study of T cell repertoires in cytomegalovirus infection. TCRdb re-derived calls from the reads in MiXCR, one entry per CDR3 protein. This table has more than 250,000 distinct CDR3 sequences, roughly 13% appearing once. The sequenced sample consisted of PBMCs. The receptors come from a human donor in good health (CMV status not recorded). Some clones in this sample may be carry-over from other donors' samples.

This clonotype was observed a handful of times. Its ends do not fully match the called genes, so a read error is possible. V is TRBV20-1 and J is TRBJ1-5; TRBD1 might be the D (5 bases). Germline CDR1 reads DFQATT; CDR2 reads SNEGSKA (reference sequence). The CDR3 runs to 13 residues. Here the CDR3 DNA reads TGTGGGTACAGGACAACTAGCAATCAGCCCCAGCATTTT. This gives the protein CGYRTTSNQPQHF.

This clonotype was detected ten times or more. The chain has TRBV6-5 and TRBJ2-5; TRBD2 agrees at 12 bases. The CDR3 runs 16 residues. Losses at the gene ends were 2 bases for V and 2 bases for J; bases not matched to a gene: 3. The germline V gene encodes CDR1 MNHEY and CDR2 SVGAGI. Written as DNA, the CDR3 is TGTGCCAGCAGTTACGCTAGCGGGGGGGGACAAGAGACCCAGTACTTC. As protein: CASSYASGGGQETQYF.

A few counts support this clonotype. V gene TRBV12-3 or TRBV12-4 combines with J gene TRBJ2-2; unclear D gene. Trimming cost V 2 bases and J 7 bases, with 8 bases left between them. The CDR3 length is 13 residues. For the CDR3, the DNA is TGTGCCAGCAGTTTATTTCCTGTCGGGGAGCTGTTTTTT. Translated, it gives CASSLFPVGELFF.

The chain joins TRBV2 to TRBJ2-6; D ambiguous. Trimming pared 3 bases from V and 0 bases from J, leaving 9 bases between. In germline, CDR1 is SNHLY, CDR2 FYNNEI. The CDR3 is 16 residues long. This CDR3 reads CASSDWWSSGANVLTF. CDR3 coding DNA: TGTGCCAGCAGTGATTGGTGGAGCTCTGGGGCCAACGTCCTGACTTTC.

This clonotype has at least ten counts. The rearrangement uses TRBV5-5 and TRBJ2-2; no clear D. There are 13 residues in the CDR3. From germline, CDR1 is SGHKS and CDR2 YYEKEE (reference sequence). Between the trimmed V and J ends, which lost 4 bases and 4 bases, there was a span of 8 bases. The CDR3 loop reads CASSPGATGELFF. CDR3 DNA sequence: TGTGCCAGCAGCCCAGGTGCCACCGGGGAGCTGTTTTTT.

This clonotype was observed a few times. The rearrangement joins TRBV12-3 or TRBV12-4 to TRBJ2-1, with 8 bases matching TRBD2. V shed 7 bases and J 6 bases; nucleotides not matched to a gene: 14. This CDR3 has 16 residues. The CDR3 DNA reads TGTGCCAGCACCCTACGTTCCCTAGCGGGCCTCAATGAGCAGTTCTTC. Translating it yields CASTLRSLAGLNEQFF.

The J gene is TRBJ1-5, the V gene TRBV2; no definite D call. Trimming removed 6 bases from V and 4 bases from J, with 13 bases in between. The CDR3 sequence is 14 residues long. In germline, CDR1 is SNHLY, CDR2 FYNNEI. CDR3 DNA sequence: TGTGCCAGCAGAAGCAATGGACGGAATCAGCCCCAGCATTTT. Translating gives CASRSNGRNQPQHF. The complete variable domain, with remaining parts taken from reference TRBV2 and TRBJ1-5, reads EPEVTQTPSHQVTQMGQEVILRCVPISNHLYFYWYRQILGQKVEFLVSFYNNEISEKSEIFDDQFSVERPDGSNFTLKIRSTKLEDSAMYFCASRSNGRNQPQHFGDGTRLSIL.

This clonotype was recorded at least ten times. The chain links TRBV20-1 to TRBJ1-4, with D uncertain. The germline CDR1 and CDR2 sequences are DFQATT and SNEGSKA (reference sequence). V lost 5 bases, J lost 4 bases, and 11 bases lay in between. The CDR3 covers 13 residues. DNA of the CDR3: TGCAGTGCTCTGCACCTTGGTAATGAAAAACTGTTTTTT. Residues: CSALHLGNEKLFF.